The text below deals with one T cell receptor (beta chain). The antigen it recognizes is unknown. One base away there is no much larger clone; base qualities are not given. This record comes from a study of OX40 agonist ivuxolimab in advanced cancers. Study-wide context: Ivuxolimab was an agonistic, fully human IgG2 monoclonal antibody directed against OX40 (CD134), a costimulatory receptor. Partial responses occurred in three dose-escalation patients, of whom one had hepatocellular carcinoma and two had cutaneous melanoma. Peripheral TCRbeta sequencing was intended to test whether TCR sequence diversity was altered and clonal T-cell expansion was caused by ivuxolimab. Of the 50 to 55 dose-escalation patients, hepatocellular carcinoma was present in roughly 19, melanoma in around 15, renal cell carcinoma in 9 and head and neck cancer in 9. In the dose-escalation cohort, approximately 80% of patients were male, and the mean age was 60 years with a range of roughly 23 to 79. Patients were allowed to have had prior anti-PD-1, anti-PD-L1 or anti-CTLA-4 therapy, and about 40% of the dose-escalation patients had been treated with checkpoint inhibitors. The paper reports the monotherapy dose-escalation portion (N of about 54 patients) of the phase I ivuxolimab trial. Intravenous ivuxolimab was administered to patients every 2 weeks at six dose levels: 0.01, 0.1, 0.3, 1.5, 3 and 10 mg/kg.

The investigation overall reported the following: After ivuxolimab, more expanded clones were found on average in CD8+ T cells than in CD4+ T cells. The antigen specificity of the clonally expanded peripheral T cells was not determined. Low levels of normalized T-cell clonal expansion were also seen in some nonresponding patients. At doses of 0.1 to 3.0 mg/kg, clonal expansion of both CD4+ and CD8+ blood T cells was observed from baseline to week 6. Partial responders in the 0.1-3.0 mg/kg groups had among the lowest normalized peripheral clonal expansion, especially among CD8+ T cells.

For sequencing of the TCRbeta CDR3 region, genomic DNA was extracted from the sorted cells. The immunoSEQ Assay was used for sequencing of TCRbeta CDR3 regions. Not all clones reach the TCRdb copy of this immuneACCESS table, which keeps in-frame sequences only. Checked studies attribute under half of the gap to unresolved V genes and leave the rest unexplained. This sample gives nearly 55,000 clones in total; around 89% of them show up just once. Together, the top ten hold about 1.4% of the sample. Patients with a history of autoimmune disease or receiving systemic immunosuppression were excluded from the trial. Peripheral blood for TCR sequencing was collected from all dose cohorts at baseline, on cycle 4 day 1, and on cycle 7 day 1. The samples were drawn from a first-in-human, open-label, multicenter phase I dose-escalation trial of ivuxolimab. Adults with locally advanced or metastatic melanoma, renal cell carcinoma, hepatocellular carcinoma or head and neck squamous cell carcinoma were enrolled in the trial. Before TCR sequencing, CD4+ T cells and CD8+ T cells from peripheral blood were sorted into separate populations.

The CDR3 starts with the cysteine, ends with the phenylalanine, and has 16 residues. Only the CDR3 DNA is retained, 48 bases long and in frame from the first base. The sequencing used CD4+ or CD8+ T cells sorted from blood, collected in a trial of the OX40 agonist ivuxolimab. The chain is made from TRBV1 and TRBJ2-3; the table's D call of TRBD2 was not tested on the DNA. TRBV1 is classified as a pseudogene. The clonotype originates from an adult with an advanced solid tumor such as melanoma, head and neck, liver or kidney cancer. In nucleotides, the sequence is TGCACCAGCAGCCAAGTGCTGGAGGAGCACACAGATACGCAGTATTTT. Translation gives CTSSQVLEEHTDTQYF.